This entry lists 27 T cell receptor beta chains sequenced from one sample in a study of PD-1 blockade in classical Hodgkin lymphoma. Sequencing used immunoSEQ multiplex PCR; TCRdb keeps in-frame clones, though not all of them. The sample contains 25,000 to 35,000 clones, around 70% of which appear only once. Each patient's relapse followed autologous stem cell transplantation, and brentuximab vedotin exposure varied. Specimen: peripheral blood mononuclear cells (PBMCs), collected before the second cycle of nivolumab. The receptors stem from a human donor with classical Hodgkin lymphoma.

V gene TRBV7-3 combines with J gene TRBJ2-3; the D gene is possibly TRBD2 (7 bases). The CDR3 runs to 14 residues. The V end was cut by 8 bases, the J end by 6 bases, with 18 bases between. The V gene's germline CDR1 is SGHTA and CDR2 FQGTGA. CDR3 residues: CASARAGAGDTQYF. DNA for the CDR3: TGTGCCAGCGCTAGGGCGGGGGCCGGTGATACGCAGTATTTT.

The rearrangement joins TRBV2 to TRBJ1-6, with 10 nucleotides matching TRBD1. Germline-derived CDR1 and CDR2 are SNHLY and FYNNEI. J gave up 1 base and V 8 bases, and 11 bases lay outside the gene matches. The CDR3 spans 18 residues. The chain's CDR3 is CASHDRGLIGSYNSPLHF. The CDR3 bases are TGTGCCAGCCATGACAGGGGGCTTATTGGGTCCTATAATTCACCCCTCCACTTT.

The chain recombines TRBV5-1 with TRBJ2-3, with a tentative D call TRBD1 (5 bases). This CDR3 spans 14 amino acids. The V gene lost 0 bases and the J gene lost 2 bases, with 7 bases spanning the gap. Germline V gene data show CDR1 as SGHRS and CDR2 as YFSETQ. The CDR3 bases are TGCGCCAGCAGCTTGGCACAGGCCACAGATACGCAGTATTTT. It translates to CASSLAQATDTQYF.

This clone was recorded a few times. This chain links TRBV29-1 with TRBJ1-2; D is uncertain. Per the germline V gene, CDR1 is SQVTM and CDR2 is ANQGSEA. CDR3 length equals 9 residues. With 5 bases removed from V and 6 bases from J, the gap between germline ends came to 4 bases. The CDR3 DNA reads as TGCAGCGTTCTGGATGGCTACACCTTC. Translation gives CSVLDGYTF.

The rearrangement uses TRBV7-8 and TRBJ2-1, with D perhaps matching TRBD1 (5 bases). V was clipped by 3 bases and J by 5 bases, with 17 bases between them. The CDR3 totals 16 residues. CDR1 is SGHVS, CDR2 FQNEAQ, per germline. The CDR3 loop is CASSFGGPGFNNEQFF. CDR3 coding DNA: TGTGCCAGCAGCTTTGGTGGGCCAGGGTTCAACAATGAGCAGTTCTTC.

The J gene is TRBJ1-2, the V gene TRBV4-1; D remains ambiguous. The germline V gene has CDR1 MGHRA and CDR2 YSYEKL. Trimming stripped 0 bases from V and 6 bases from J, with 8 bases between. CDR3 length equals 13 residues. The CDR3 reads CASSQDVGNGYTF. CDR3 in DNA: TGCGCCAGCAGCCAAGATGTGGGAAATGGCTACACCTTC.

V and J are TRBV11-2 and TRBJ1-4; weak D call: TRBD1 (6 bases). Germline V gene lookup returns CDR1 SGHAT and CDR2 FQNNGV. This CDR3 is 17 amino acids long. V dropped 1 base and J dropped 2 bases, with 14 bases sitting between them. CDR3 in amino acids: CASSLVTGPGTNEKLFF. The CDR3 DNA is TGTGCCAGCAGCTTAGTAACAGGGCCGGGGACTAATGAAAAACTGTTTTTT.

The V gene is TRBV4-3, the J gene TRBJ2-3; tentatively, D is TRBD1 (5 bases). The germline V and J ends were trimmed by 3 bases and 4 bases, with 11 bases remaining between them. The CDR3 is 14 residues long. Germline V gives CDR1 LGHNA, CDR2 YSLEER. The CDR3 is CASSHTTRADTQYF. The CDR3 region has the DNA TGCGCCAGCAGCCACACGACCAGGGCAGATACGCAGTATTTT.

This chain connects TRBV5-4 to TRBJ1-6, with TRBD1 as a possible D gene (5 bases). In germline, CDR1 is SGHNT, CDR2 YYREEE (reference sequence). With 4 bases removed from V and 7 bases from J, the gap between germline ends came to 12 bases. The CDR3 runs 14 residues. This chain's CDR3 is CASSPDSRNSPLHF. The CDR3 coding sequence is TGTGCCAGCAGCCCTGACAGCCGGAATTCACCCCTCCACTTT.

The V and J genes are TRBV28 and TRBJ1-3; D is unresolved. This CDR3 has 14 residues. The germline V gene has CDR1 MDHEN and CDR2 SYDVKM. V lost 3 bases, J lost 0 bases, and 6 bases lay in between. The chain's CDR3 is CASSLHLSGNTIYF. The CDR3 DNA is TGTGCCAGCAGTTTGCATCTCTCTGGAAACACCATATATTTT.

The rearrangement uses TRBV11-2 and TRBJ2-3; TRBD2 aligns across 14 bases. V lost 4 bases, J lost 6 bases, and 9 bases stayed unmatched. Germline CDR1 SGHAT, CDR2 FQNNGV. The CDR3 extends over 17 amino acids. The CDR3 here is CASSSGLAGGRLDTQYF. The CDR3 bases are TGTGCCAGCAGCTCCGGACTAGCGGGGGGCCGACTGGATACGCAGTATTTT. Filled out from reference TRBV11-2 and TRBJ2-3, the complete variable domain reads EAGVAQSPRYKIIEKRQSVAFWCNPISGHATLYWYQQILGQGPKLLIQFQNNGVVDDSQLPKDRFSAERLKGVDSTLKIQPAKLEDSAVYLCASSSGLAGGRLDTQYFGPGTRLTVL.

This clone was observed once. The V and J genes are TRBV14 and TRBJ1-6; D possibly corresponds to TRBD1 (5 bases). Trimming took 0 bases from V and 9 from J, leaving 12 bases between them. In germline, CDR1 is SGHDN, CDR2 FVKESK. The CDR3 contains 15 residues. The CDR3 DNA reads TGTGCCAGCAGCCAAGATCATTCGGGGGTTTCACCCCTCCACTTT. Residues: CASSQDHSGVSPLHF. The variable domain in full, completed from reference TRBV14 and TRBJ1-6, reads EAGVTQFPSHSVIEKGQTVTLRCDPISGHDNLYWYRRVMGKEIKFLLHFVKESKQDESGMPNNRFLAERTGGTYSTLKVQPAELEDSGVYFCASSQDHSGVSPLHFGNGTRLTVT.

The table lists this clone with a few counts. This chain joins TRBV11-1 and TRBJ1-6; D is uncertain. This CDR3 region has 13 residues. Germline V gene sequence: CDR1 SGHAT, CDR2 FQDESV (reference sequence). V lost 5 bases and J lost 7, with 9 bases in between. The CDR3 sequence: CASSPVPNSPLHF. CDR3 bases: TGTGCCAGCAGCCCCGTGCCCAATTCACCCCTCCACTTT.

The rearrangement uses TRBV6-5 and TRBJ2-1, with D possibly being TRBD2 (6 bases). Germline-derived CDR1 and CDR2 are MNHEY and SVGAGI. This CDR3 contains 12 residues. V lost 2 bases and J 12 bases, leaving 11 bases between the germline ends. Here the CDR3 DNA reads TGTGCCAGCAGTTACCGGGGGTTTTCGCAGTTCTTC. It yields the protein CASSYRGFSQFF.

The chain couples TRBV7-9 to TRBJ1-2; D perhaps matches TRBD1 (5 bases). V was shortened by 4 bases and J by 8 bases, with 11 bases between the two germline ends. The CDR3 extends over 12 amino acids. Per the germline V gene, CDR1 is SEHNR and CDR2 is FQNEAQ (reference sequence). This CDR3 reads CASSSGGAGYTF. The CDR3 DNA is TGTGCCAGCAGCTCGGGTGGGGCCGGCTACACCTTC.

V gene TRBV7-3 combines with J gene TRBJ1-1, with 7 bases matching TRBD1. Germline CDR1 and CDR2: SGHTA and FQGTGA. The CDR3 runs 16 residues. V dropped 3 bases and J dropped 2; count of bases not matched to a gene: 9. The CDR3 loop is CASSLGTASSNTEAFF. In DNA, the CDR3 is TGTGCCAGCAGCTTGGGGACAGCCTCTAGTAACACTGAAGCTTTCTTT.

This chain connects TRBV5-1 to TRBJ2-5; tentative D call: TRBD2 (5 bases). CDR3 size: 14 residues. Germline assignment: CDR1 SGHRS and CDR2 YFSETQ. Trimming pared 3 bases from V and 3 bases from J, leaving 12 bases between. The CDR3 nucleotides are TGCGCCAGCAGCTGGACTGACGGGGAAGAGACCCAGTACTTC. Protein: CASSWTDGEETQYF.

This rearrangement joins TRBV5-6 to TRBJ2-3; unclear D gene. CDR3 length equals 13 residues. Germline V gene data show CDR1 as SGHDT and CDR2 as YYEEEE. Trimming removed 7 bases at V and 0 bases at J, with 9 bases between. The CDR3 reads CASHPFSTDTQYF. CDR3 coding DNA: TGTGCCAGCCACCCATTTAGCACAGATACGCAGTATTTT.

This clone appeared a few times. The chain uses TRBV11-1 and TRBJ1-1, with 8 positions matching TRBD1. Germline V gene data show CDR1 as SGHAT and CDR2 as FQDESV (reference sequence). V gave up 8 bases and J gave up 0 bases; unmatched junction bases: 2. The CDR3 has 13 residues. CDR3 DNA sequence: TGTGCCAGCCAGGGGGCTTTGAACACTGAAGCTTTCTTT. As protein: CASQGALNTEAFF.

This chain connects TRBV9 to TRBJ2-5; 10 bases agree with TRBD2. Germline V lookup: CDR1 SGDLS, CDR2 YYNGEE. This CDR3 spans 15 amino acids. J lost 2 bases, V lost 3 bases, and 4 bases had no gene match. CDR3 residues: CASSAIAGGQETQYF. CDR3 DNA sequence: TGTGCCAGCAGCGCAATAGCGGGGGGTCAAGAGACCCAGTACTTC.

This clone appeared a single time. V and J are TRBV7-8 and TRBJ2-1; TRBD2 agrees at 13 bases. CDR1 is SGHVS and CDR2 is FQNEAQ in the germline V gene. This CDR3 has 15 residues. V dropped 2 bases and J dropped 8; count of bases not matched to a gene: 3. The CDR3 loop is CASSLRTSGGHEQFF. In nucleotides, the CDR3 is TGTGCCAGCAGCTTACGGACTAGCGGGGGCCATGAGCAGTTCTTC.

The rearrangement links TRBV30 to TRBJ2-1; possibly TRBD1 for D (5 bases). This CDR3 region has 13 residues. Germline CDR1 is GTSNPN and CDR2 is SVGIG (reference sequence). V lost 2 bases to trimming and J lost 5 bases, with 10 bases between them. The CDR3 DNA reads as TGTGCCTGGAGTTCGGACAACAACAATGAGCAGTTCTTC. Its protein is CAWSSDNNNEQFF.

This clone was counted a few times. The chain couples TRBV2 to TRBJ2-7; 8 positions agree with TRBD1. The V and J ends lost 9 bases and 3 bases, in that order; junction bases with no gene match: 13. From germline, CDR1 is SNHLY and CDR2 FYNNEI. The CDR3 covers 15 residues. The CDR3 nucleotides are TGTGCCAGGAAGATCCGGGACAGGAGGGTCTACGAGCAGTACTTC. Translation gives CARKIRDRRVYEQYF.

The chain combines TRBV28 with TRBJ1-2; D is perhaps TRBD1 (6 bases). V lost 6 bases to trimming and J lost 13 bases, with 18 bases between them. In germline, CDR1 is MDHEN, CDR2 SYDVKM. The CDR3 loop spans 12 amino acids. The CDR3 nucleotides read TGTGCCAGCAGATCGGGACAAGGGCCCCCCACCTTC. This sequence encodes CASRSGQGPPTF.

In nucleotides, the CDR3 is TGTGCCAGCAGTGAAGACGGGCTAGCGGGGGGTTACGAGCAGTACTTC. Its protein product is CASSEDGLAGGYEQYF. The gene calls are TRBV2 and TRBJ2-7, with 11 bases that match TRBD2. The CDR3 is 16 amino acids. The J segment lost 4 bases and the V segment lost 1 base, leaving 6 bases of the junction unmatched. CDR1 SNHLY and CDR2 FYNNEI come from the germline V gene.

A note on this clone: Other DNA sequences in the sample encode the same CDR3. This sequence joins TRBV15 and TRBJ1-4; D is perhaps TRBD1 (6 bases). The germline gives CDR1 LNHNV, CDR2 YYDKDF (reference sequence). This CDR3 is 18 amino acids long. Deletions cut 3 bases from V and 7 bases from J, with 24 bases between. The CDR3 protein is CATSRSLISGGDGEKLFF. For the CDR3, the DNA is TGTGCCACCAGCAGGTCTCTAATTTCGGGGGGCGATGGTGAAAAACTGTTTTTT.

The chain employs TRBV30 and TRBJ1-1, with D perhaps TRBD1 (6 bases). V dropped 7 bases and J dropped 0 bases, with 18 bases sitting between them. Germline-derived CDR1 and CDR2 are GTSNPN and SVGIG (reference sequence). The CDR3 is 15 residues long. The DNA of the CDR3 is TGTGCCTTACGGACTTTTGACAGGATGAACACTGAAGCTTTCTTT. Residues: CALRTFDRMNTEAFF.